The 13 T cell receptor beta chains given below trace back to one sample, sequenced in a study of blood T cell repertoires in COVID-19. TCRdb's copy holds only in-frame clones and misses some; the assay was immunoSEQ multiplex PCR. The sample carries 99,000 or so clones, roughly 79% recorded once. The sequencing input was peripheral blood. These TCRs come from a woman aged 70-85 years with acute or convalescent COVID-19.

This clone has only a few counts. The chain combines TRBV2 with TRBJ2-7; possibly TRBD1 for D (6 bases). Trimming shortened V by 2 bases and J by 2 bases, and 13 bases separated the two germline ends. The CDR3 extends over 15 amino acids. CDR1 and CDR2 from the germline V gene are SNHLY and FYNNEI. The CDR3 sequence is CASSERDTATYEQYF. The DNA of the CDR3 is TGTGCCAGCAGTGAACGGGACACCGCTACCTACGAGCAGTACTTC.

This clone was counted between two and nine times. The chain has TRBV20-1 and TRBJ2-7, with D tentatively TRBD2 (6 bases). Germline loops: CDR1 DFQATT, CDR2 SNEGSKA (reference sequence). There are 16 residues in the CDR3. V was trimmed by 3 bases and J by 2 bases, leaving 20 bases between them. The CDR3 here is CSASPPFPGETYEQYF. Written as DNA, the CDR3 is TGCAGTGCTAGTCCACCCTTCCCGGGAGAGACCTACGAGCAGTACTTC.

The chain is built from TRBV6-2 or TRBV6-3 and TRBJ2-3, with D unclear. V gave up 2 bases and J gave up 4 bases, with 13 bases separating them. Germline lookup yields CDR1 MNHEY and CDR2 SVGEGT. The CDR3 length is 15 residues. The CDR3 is CASSYPQQAPDTQYF. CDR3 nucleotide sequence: TGTGCCAGCAGTTACCCCCAGCAGGCGCCAGATACGCAGTATTTT.

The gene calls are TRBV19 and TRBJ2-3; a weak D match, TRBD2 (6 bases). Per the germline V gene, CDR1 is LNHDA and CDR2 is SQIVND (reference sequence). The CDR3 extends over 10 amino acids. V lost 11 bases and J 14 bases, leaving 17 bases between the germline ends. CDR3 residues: CAGGTPIVYF. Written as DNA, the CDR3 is TGTGCCGGCGGGACCCCTATAGTGTATTTT.

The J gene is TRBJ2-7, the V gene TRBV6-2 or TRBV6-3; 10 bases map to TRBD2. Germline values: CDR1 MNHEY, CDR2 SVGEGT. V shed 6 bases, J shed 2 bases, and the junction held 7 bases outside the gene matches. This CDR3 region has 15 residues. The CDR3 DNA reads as TGTGCCAGCAGCCCCCATAGCGGGGGGACCTACGAGCAGTACTTC. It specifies CASSPHSGGTYEQYF.

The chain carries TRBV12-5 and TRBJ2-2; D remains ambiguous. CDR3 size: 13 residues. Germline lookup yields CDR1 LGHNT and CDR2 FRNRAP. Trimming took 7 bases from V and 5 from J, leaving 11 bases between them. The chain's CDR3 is CASAPRWTGELFF. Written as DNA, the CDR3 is TGTGCTAGTGCCCCCCGGTGGACCGGGGAGCTGTTTTTT. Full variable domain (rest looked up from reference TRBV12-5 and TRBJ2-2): DARVTQTPRHKVTEMGQEVTMRCQPILGHNTVFWYRQTMMQGLELLAYFRNRAPLDDSGMPKDRFSAEMPDATLATLKIQPSEPRDSAVYFCASAPRWTGELFFGEGSRLTVL.

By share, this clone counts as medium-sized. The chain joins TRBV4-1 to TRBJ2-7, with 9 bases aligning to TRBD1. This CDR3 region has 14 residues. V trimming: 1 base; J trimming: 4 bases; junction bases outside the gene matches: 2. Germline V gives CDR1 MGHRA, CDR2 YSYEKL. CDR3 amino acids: CASSQGTGVYEQYF. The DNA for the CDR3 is TGCGCCAGCAGCCAAGGGACAGGGGTGTACGAGCAGTACTTC.

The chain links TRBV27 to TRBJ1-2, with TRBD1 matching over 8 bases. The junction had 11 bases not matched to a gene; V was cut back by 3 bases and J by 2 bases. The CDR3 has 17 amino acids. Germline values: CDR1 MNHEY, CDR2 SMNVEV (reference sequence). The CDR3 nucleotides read TGTGCCAGCAGTTTTCGGACCCCTAGGACAGGGAACTATGGCTACACCTTC. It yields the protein CASSFRTPRTGNYGYTF.

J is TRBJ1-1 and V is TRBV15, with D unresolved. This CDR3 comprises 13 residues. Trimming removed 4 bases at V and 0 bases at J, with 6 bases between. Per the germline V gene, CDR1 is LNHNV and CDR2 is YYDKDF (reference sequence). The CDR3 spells CATSMSLNTEAFF. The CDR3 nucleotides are TGTGCCACCAGCATGTCATTGAACACTGAAGCTTTCTTT.

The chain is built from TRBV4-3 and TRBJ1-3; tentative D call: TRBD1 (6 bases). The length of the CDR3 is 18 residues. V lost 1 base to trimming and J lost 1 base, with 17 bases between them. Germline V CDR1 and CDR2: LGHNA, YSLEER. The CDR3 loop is CASSQGFARGASGNTIYF. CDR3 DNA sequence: TGCGCCAGCAGCCAAGGTTTCGCCAGGGGAGCTTCTGGAAACACCATATATTTT.

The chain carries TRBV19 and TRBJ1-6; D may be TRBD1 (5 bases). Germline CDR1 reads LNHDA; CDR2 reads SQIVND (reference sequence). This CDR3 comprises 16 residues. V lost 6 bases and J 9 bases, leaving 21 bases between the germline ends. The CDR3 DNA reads TGTGCCAGTAGCCAGGTGGTAGGGCAGGGCCCTTCACCCCTCCACTTT. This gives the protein CASSQVVGQGPSPLHF.

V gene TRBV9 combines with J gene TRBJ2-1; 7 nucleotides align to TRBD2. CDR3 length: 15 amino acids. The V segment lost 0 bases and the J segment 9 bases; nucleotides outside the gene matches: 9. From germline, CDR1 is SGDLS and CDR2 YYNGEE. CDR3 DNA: TGTGCCAGCAGCGTAGGGATGACTAGCTTCAGTGAGCAGTTCTTC. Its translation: CASSVGMTSFSEQFF.

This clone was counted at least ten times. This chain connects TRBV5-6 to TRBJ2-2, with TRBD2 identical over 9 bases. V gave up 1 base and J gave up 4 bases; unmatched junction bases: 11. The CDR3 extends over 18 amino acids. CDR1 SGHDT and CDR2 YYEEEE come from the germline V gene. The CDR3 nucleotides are TGTGCCAGCAGCTTGCCCCAGCGGGAGGTTGTGTCCACCGGGGAGCTGTTTTTT. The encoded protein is CASSLPQREVVSTGELFF.